A selection of T cell receptor beta chains follows, all from one sample in a study of cytomegalovirus exposure and HLA in healthy donors. The protocol was immunoSEQ multiplex PCR, while the TCRdb copy is restricted to in-frame clones and leaves out a portion. This table holds some 33,000 clones. Specimen: PBMCs. The origin of the receptors is a female donor in good health and CMV-seronegative. Both conserved end residues are part of each CDR3. Fields, in order: D gene, J gene, V gene, CDR3 protein, CDR3 DNA. A D gene is named only where the DNA matches it firmly.

-	TRBJ1-5	TRBV7-8	CASSLSTPIYNQPQHF	TGTGCCAGCAGCTTAAGTACCCCCATCTACAATCAGCCCCAGCATTTT
TRBD2	TRBJ2-2	TRBV6-5	CASSSVTSVGGELFF	TGTGCCAGCAGTTCAGTGACTAGCGTTGGCGGGGAGCTGTTTTTT
TRBD1	TRBJ1-1	TRBV4-3	CASSQSGGQGLNTEAFF	TGCGCCAGCAGCCAAAGCGGAGGACAGGGTTTGAACACTGAAGCTTTCTTT
-	TRBJ2-7	TRBV11-2	CASSFDYRGEQYF	TGTGCCAGCAGCTTTGACTACCGGGGGGAGCAGTACTTC
TRBD2	TRBJ2-3	TRBV13	CASSLELAADTQYF	TGTGCCAGCAGCTTAGAACTAGCGGCAGATACGCAGTATTTT
TRBD2	TRBJ2-1	TRBV5-1	CASSFSTSGGVKNEQFF	TGCGCCAGCAGCTTCTCGACTAGCGGGGGGGTTAAGAATGAGCAGTTCTTC
-	TRBJ1-2	TRBV7-8	CASSLVAGLGFGYTF	TGTGCCAGCAGCTTGGTAGCGGGCTTAGGGTTTGGCTACACCTTC
-	TRBJ1-1	TRBV25-1	CASSERTGLYTEAFF	TGTGCCAGCAGTGAACGAACTGGTCTCTACACTGAAGCTTTCTTT
-	TRBJ1-5	TRBV30	CAWSAQTHQPQHF	TGTGCCTGGAGTGCACAGACCCATCAGCCCCAGCATTTT
TRBD1	TRBJ1-5	TRBV12-5	CSEDRDGNQPQHF	TGTTCAGAAGACAGGGACGGCAATCAGCCCCAGCATTTT
-	TRBJ1-3	TRBV5-1	CASSLMSSGNTIYF	TGCGCCAGCAGCTTGATGAGCTCTGGAAACACCATATATTTT
TRBD1	TRBJ1-1	TRBV18	CASSAQRPGQGKGYTEAFF	TGTGCCAGCTCAGCGCAAAGACCGGGACAGGGAAAGGGGTACACTGAAGCTTTCTTT
-	TRBJ1-2	TRBV25-1	CASSEGGRSYGYTF	TGTGCCAGCAGTGAAGGAGGGCGGAGCTATGGCTACACCTTC
TRBD1	TRBJ2-7	TRBV29-1	CSVLSSGTGAYEQYF	TGCAGCGTCTTAAGCTCCGGGACAGGGGCCTACGAGCAGTACTTC
TRBD1	TRBJ1-5	TRBV18	CASSPDRGRQPQHF	TGTGCCAGCTCACCGGACAGGGGGCGTCAGCCCCAGCATTTT
-	TRBJ2-4	TRBV5-1	CASSLAGVDIQYF	TGCGCCAGCAGCTTGGCGGGGGTGGACATTCAGTACTTC
TRBD1	TRBJ2-2	TRBV7-3	CASSLRTGGGIGELFF	TGTGCCAGCAGCCTCCGGACAGGGGGCGGGATCGGGGAGCTGTTTTTT
-	TRBJ1-3	TRBV5-5	CASSLYLQGGNTIYF	TGTGCCAGCAGCTTGTACTTGCAGGGCGGAAACACCATATATTTT
-	TRBJ2-7	TRBV10-3	CAISYEMAGTGEQYF	TGTGCCATCAGTTACGAGATGGCAGGGACTGGCGAGCAGTACTTC
-	TRBJ1-3	TRBV5-1	CASSLITGGARPGNTIYF	TGCGCCAGCAGCCTCATAACGGGGGGCGCAAGGCCTGGAAACACCATATATTTT
-	TRBJ1-4	TRBV7-9	CASSYRTDQEKLFF	TGTGCCAGCAGCTACAGGACAGATCAGGAAAAACTGTTTTTT
-	TRBJ1-3	TRBV6-5	CASSRSGGRNTIYF	TGTGCCAGCAGTCGTTCGGGGGGCCGAAACACCATATATTTT
-	TRBJ1-2	TRBV5-1	CASSPDARGSNYGYTF	TGCGCCAGCAGCCCGGATGCGCGGGGATCGAACTATGGCTACACCTTC
TRBD2	TRBJ2-2	TRBV19	CASSRLAEITGELFF	TGTGCCAGTAGTAGACTAGCGGAGATCACCGGGGAGCTGTTTTTT
-	TRBJ1-1	TRBV29-1	CSVGSGAPEAFF	TGCAGCGTTGGGAGCGGTGCACCTGAAGCTTTCTTT
-	TRBJ2-3	TRBV9	CASSPRTSTDTQYF	TGTGCCAGCAGCCCGCGGACTAGCACAGATACGCAGTATTTT
-	TRBJ1-2	TRBV19	CASSITARQGHGYTF	TGTGCCAGTAGTATTACGGCGCGGCAGGGCCATGGCTACACCTTC
TRBD1	TRBJ1-2	TRBV4-1	CASSQTRTGGDYGYTF	TGCGCCAGCAGCCAAACTCGGACAGGGGGCGACTATGGCTACACCTTC
TRBD1	TRBJ2-7	TRBV5-4	CASSFDRAPYEQYF	TGTGCCAGCAGCTTTGACAGGGCCCCCTACGAGCAGTACTTC
-	TRBJ1-2	TRBV5-4	CASSAAGPSNYGYTF	TGTGCCAGCAGCGCGGCGGGACCCTCGAACTATGGCTACACCTTC
TRBD2	TRBJ2-2	TRBV6-6	CASSNPAGGTGELFF	TGTGCCAGCAGTAATCCCGCGGGGGGTACCGGGGAGCTGTTTTTT
TRBD1	TRBJ1-1	TRBV30	CAWSVVGGREFF	TGTGCCTGGAGTGTGGTAGGGGGCCGGGAGTTCTTT
TRBD1	TRBJ2-1	TRBV6-4	CASSIEQGANNEQFF	TGTGCCAGCAGCATCGAACAGGGGGCAAACAATGAGCAGTTCTTC
-	TRBJ1-1	TRBV28	CASSLTGETRAFF	TGTGCCAGCAGCCTCACGGGGGAAACCCGGGCTTTCTTT
-	TRBJ2-1	TRBV29-1	CSVGSSYYSYNEQFF	TGCAGCGTTGGGTCTAGCTATTACTCCTACAATGAGCAGTTCTTC
TRBD1	TRBJ1-1	TRBV19	CASSMGTGLRNTEAFF	TGTGCCAGTAGTATGGGGACAGGACTTAGGAACACTGAAGCTTTCTTT
-	TRBJ1-4	TRBV5-1	CASSSGRGSGEKLFF	TGCGCCAGCAGCTCAGGGAGGGGTAGTGGTGAAAAACTGTTTTTT
-	TRBJ1-2	TRBV6-6	CASSYGAGPSSGYTF	TGTGCCAGCAGTTACGGGGCAGGGCCCTCCTCGGGCTACACCTTC
TRBD1	TRBJ2-3	TRBV7-3	CASSSGQGASTDTQYF	TGTGCCAGCAGCTCGGGACAGGGGGCAAGCACAGATACGCAGTATTTT
-	TRBJ2-5	TRBV10-3	CATTSGQRNQETQYF	TGTGCCACCACATCAGGGCAGCGCAACCAAGAGACCCAGTACTTC
TRBD1	TRBJ1-2	TRBV5-1	CASSLTTGGDGYTF	TGCGCCAGCAGCCTAACGACAGGGGGGGATGGCTACACCTTC
-	TRBJ1-4	TRBV7-9	CASSSGVPGMWEKLFF	TGTGCCAGCAGCTCAGGGGTCCCAGGGATGTGGGAAAAACTGTTTTTT
-	TRBJ2-7	TRBV4-1	CASRQTGLSEEQYF	TGCGCCAGCAGACAAACAGGCCTTTCGGAGGAGCAGTACTTC
TRBD1	TRBJ2-4	TRBV28	CASSLQGILAKNIQYF	TGTGCCAGCAGCCTACAGGGGATACTAGCCAAAAACATTCAGTACTTC
TRBD1	TRBJ1-3	TRBV5-6	CASTLFGQGISGNTIYF	TGTGCCAGCACGCTATTTGGACAGGGGATCTCTGGAAACACCATATATTTT
-	TRBJ1-2	TRBV6-6	CASSRLSPNYGYTF	TGTGCCAGCAGCCGCCTGAGTCCTAACTATGGCTACACCTTC